Sequencing of this T cell receptor (beta chain) was carried out in a study of beta chain features in type 1 diabetes. Regarding the study as a whole: PCR might pick shorter templates more often, in the same way for patients and controls.

Germline CDR1 SGHTA, CDR2 FQGNSA. The V gene end was trimmed by 4 bases and the J gene end by 4 bases; junction bases not matched to a gene: 5. The length of the CDR3 is 14 residues. This clone turned up a few times. Its antigen is undetermined. Every bit of the isolated RNA underwent reverse transcription, so sequencing read expressed TCRB transcripts. Libraries were prepared by immunoSEQ multiplex PCR; TCRdb keeps only in-frame clonotypes and omits some of them. Of over 500,000 clones in the sample, roughly a sixth are singletons; the top ten hold 0.09% to 0.095%. The source of this sequence is a man younger than 35 in good health. Sequencing input: naive CD4+ T cells from blood. The chain recombines TRBV7-2 with TRBJ2-7; 9 bases match TRBD2. CDR3: CASSSSSGTYEQYF. DNA for the CDR3: TGTGCCAGCAGCTCATCTAGCGGGACGTACGAGCAGTACTTC.